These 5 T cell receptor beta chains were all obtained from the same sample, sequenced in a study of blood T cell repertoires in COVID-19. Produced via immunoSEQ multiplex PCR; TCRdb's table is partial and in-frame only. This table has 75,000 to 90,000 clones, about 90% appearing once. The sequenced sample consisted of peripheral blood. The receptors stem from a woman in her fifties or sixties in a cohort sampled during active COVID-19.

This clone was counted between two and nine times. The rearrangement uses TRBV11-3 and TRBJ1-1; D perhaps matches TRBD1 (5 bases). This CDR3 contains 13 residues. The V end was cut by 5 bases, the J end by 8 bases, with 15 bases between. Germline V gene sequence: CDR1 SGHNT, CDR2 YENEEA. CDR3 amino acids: CASSPTAHWEAFF. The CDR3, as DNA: TGTGCCAGCAGCCCGACAGCTCACTGGGAAGCTTTCTTT.

CDR3 residues: CASSEVDRGYEQYF. DNA of the CDR3: TGTGCCAGCAGTGAAGTGGACAGGGGCTACGAGCAGTACTTC. J is TRBJ2-7 and V is TRBV6-1; 9 bases line up with TRBD1. CDR3 length: 14 residues. Germline V gene data show CDR1 as MNHNS and CDR2 as SASEGT. The V gene end was trimmed by 1 base and the J gene end by 3 bases; junction bases not matched to a gene: 1.

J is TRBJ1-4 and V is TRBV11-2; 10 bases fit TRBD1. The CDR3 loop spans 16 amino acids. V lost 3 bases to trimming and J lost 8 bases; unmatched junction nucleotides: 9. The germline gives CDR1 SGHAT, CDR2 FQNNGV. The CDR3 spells CASSFGTGVAVEKLFF. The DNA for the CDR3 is TGTGCCAGCAGCTTTGGGACAGGGGTCGCAGTCGAAAAACTGTTTTTT. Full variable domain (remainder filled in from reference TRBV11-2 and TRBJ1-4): EAGVAQSPRYKIIEKRQSVAFWCNPISGHATLYWYQQILGQGPKLLIQFQNNGVVDDSQLPKDRFSAERLKGVDSTLKIQPAKLEDSAVYLCASSFGTGVAVEKLFFGSGTQLSVL.

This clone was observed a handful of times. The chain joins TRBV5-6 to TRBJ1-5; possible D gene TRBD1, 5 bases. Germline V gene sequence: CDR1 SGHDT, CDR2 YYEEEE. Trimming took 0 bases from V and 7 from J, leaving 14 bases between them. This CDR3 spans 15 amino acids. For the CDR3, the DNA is TGTGCCAGCAGCTTGGGTCCCTTAGGGGCACAGCCCCAGCATTTT. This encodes CASSLGPLGAQPQHF. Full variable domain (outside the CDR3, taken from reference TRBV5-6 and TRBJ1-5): DAGVTQSPTHLIKTRGQQVTLRCSPKSGHDTVSWYQQALGQGPQFIFQYYEEEERQRGNFPDRFSGHQFPNYSSELNVNALLLGDSALYLCASSLGPLGAQPQHFGDGTRLSIL.

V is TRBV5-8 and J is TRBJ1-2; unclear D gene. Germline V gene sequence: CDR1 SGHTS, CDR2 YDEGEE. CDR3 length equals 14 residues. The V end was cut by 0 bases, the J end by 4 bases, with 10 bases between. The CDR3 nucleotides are TGTGCCAGCAGCTTGGCTCCGCCGGGCTATGGCTACACCTTC. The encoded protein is CASSLAPPGYGYTF.